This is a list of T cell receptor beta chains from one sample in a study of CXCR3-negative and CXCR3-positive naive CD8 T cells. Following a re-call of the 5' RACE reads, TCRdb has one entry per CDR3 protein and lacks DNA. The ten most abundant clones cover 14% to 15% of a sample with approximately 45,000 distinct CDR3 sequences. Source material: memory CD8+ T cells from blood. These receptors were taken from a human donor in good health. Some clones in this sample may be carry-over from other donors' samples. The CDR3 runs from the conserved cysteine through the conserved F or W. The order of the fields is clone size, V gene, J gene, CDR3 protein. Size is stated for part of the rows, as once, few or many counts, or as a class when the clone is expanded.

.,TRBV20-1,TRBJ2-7,CSAVGITRFMGEQYF
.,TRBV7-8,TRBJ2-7,CASSIDGSYEQYF
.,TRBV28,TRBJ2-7,CASSLGGTGEQYF
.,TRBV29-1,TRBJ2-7,CSATPGTGMPEQYF
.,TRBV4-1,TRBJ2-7,CASSQEGRPSYEQYF
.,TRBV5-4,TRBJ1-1,CASSPTRMNTEAFF
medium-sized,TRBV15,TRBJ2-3,CATSRVTGSTDTQYF
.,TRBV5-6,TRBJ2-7,CASSMAGTVSYEQYF
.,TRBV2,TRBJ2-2,CATLGLADTGELFF
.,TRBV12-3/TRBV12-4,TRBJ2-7,CASSPLPYEQYF
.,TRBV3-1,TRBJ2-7,CASRRDITSYEQYF
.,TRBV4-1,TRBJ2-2,CASSHDMGGPGELFF
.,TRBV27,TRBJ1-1,CASSLANGQGDTEAFF
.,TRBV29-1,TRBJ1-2,CSATGGQLNYGYTF
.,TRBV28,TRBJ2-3,CASSSGTSGPADTQYF
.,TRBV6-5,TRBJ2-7,CASRDSAELAFYEQYF
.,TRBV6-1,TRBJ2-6,CASSGLGQGLSGANVLTF
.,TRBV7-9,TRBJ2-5,CASSSRQGSGQYF
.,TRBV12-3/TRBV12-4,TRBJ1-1,CASSFGAMNTEAFF
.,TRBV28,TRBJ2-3,CASRPRGGSSGDTQYF
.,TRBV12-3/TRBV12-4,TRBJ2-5,CASSKIAGFQETQYF
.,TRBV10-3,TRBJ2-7,CAISDNFRTSDEQYF
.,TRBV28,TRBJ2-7,CASSLPPWEQYF
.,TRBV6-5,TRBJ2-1,CASSYGGQGDEQFF
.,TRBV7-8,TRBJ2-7,CASSVGTGGYEQYF
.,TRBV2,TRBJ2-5,CASSDGLETQYF
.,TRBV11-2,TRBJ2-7,CASSLSESYEQYF
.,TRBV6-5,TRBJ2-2,CASNGGSAGELFF
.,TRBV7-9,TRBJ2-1,CASSTGLAGTNEQFF
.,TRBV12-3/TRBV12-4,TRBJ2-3,CASRETGTSGGGADTQYF
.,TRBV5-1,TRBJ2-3,CASSSGYSGNRGGTDTQYF